The 22 T cell receptor beta chains listed next were all sequenced from one sample in a study of blood T cell repertoires in COVID-19. Produced via immunoSEQ multiplex PCR; TCRdb's table is partial and in-frame only. The top ten clones hold roughly 8.1% of a sample with roughly 120,000 clones, 84% of them seen once. The specimen sequenced was peripheral blood. Receptors were obtained from a woman between 40 and 50 years old with acute or convalescent COVID-19.

J is TRBJ2-3 and V is TRBV12-3 or TRBV12-4; D ambiguous. This CDR3 is 12 amino acids long. Between the trimmed V and J ends, which lost 5 bases and 4 bases, there was a span of 7 bases. The CDR3 region has the DNA TGTGCCAGCAGTCCACACCCAGATACGCAGTATTTT. Translating it yields CASSPHPDTQYF.

The V gene is TRBV6-1, the J gene TRBJ2-2; TRBD2 matches 12 bases. Trimming at V came to 4 bases and at J to 5 bases, leaving 5 bases not matched to a gene. The CDR3 runs to 16 residues. Germline CDR1 and CDR2: MNHNS and SASEGT. CDR3 in DNA: TGTGCCAGCAGTGCCGCTAGCGGGGGGGCTACCGGGGAGCTGTTTTTT. Translated: CASSAASGGATGELFF.

The chain links TRBV3-1 (or the pseudogene TRBV3-2) to TRBJ1-3; 7 positions match TRBD1. The CDR3 is 15 residues long. Trimming at V came to 2 bases and at J to 2 bases, leaving 3 bases not matched to a gene. CDR1 is LGHDT, CDR2 YNNKEL, per germline (reference sequence). This chain's CDR3 is CASSQRTGAGNTIYF. The CDR3 DNA follows: TGTGCCAGCAGCCAAAGGACAGGAGCTGGAAACACCATATATTTT.

The gene calls are TRBV6-2 or TRBV6-3 and TRBJ2-2; TRBD1 is a possible D gene (6 bases). This CDR3 is built from 16 residues. CDR1 is MNHEY and CDR2 is SVGEGT in the germline V gene. The V end was cut by 2 bases, the J end by 2 bases, with 12 bases between. CDR3 coding DNA: TGTGCCAGCAGTTACGCACGGACAGTCAACACCGGGGAGCTGTTTTTT. Translating gives CASSYARTVNTGELFF.

V usage is TRBV9 and J usage is TRBJ2-1; 8 bases match TRBD1. The V and J ends lost 2 bases and 0 bases, in that order; junction bases with no gene match: 1. Germline values: CDR1 SGDLS, CDR2 YYNGEE. This CDR3 contains 15 residues. CDR3 loop: CASSVTGGSYNEQFF. The CDR3 DNA is TGTGCCAGCAGCGTCACAGGGGGCTCCTACAATGAGCAGTTCTTC.

The chain uses TRBV19 and TRBJ1-2; 9 nucleotides line up with TRBD1. With 5 bases clipped from V and 4 bases from J, the junction kept 8 bases outside the gene matches. There are 15 residues in the CDR3. The germline CDR1 and CDR2 sequences are LNHDA and SQIVND (reference sequence). This CDR3 reads CASSSPRDRAYGYTF. As DNA, the CDR3 is TGTGCCAGTAGTTCGCCCCGGGACAGGGCCTATGGCTACACCTTC.

This clone was detected only a few times. This rearrangement joins TRBV7-2 to TRBJ2-1; weak D call: TRBD2 (5 bases). Trimming took off 5 bases at V and 3 bases at J, with 20 bases between the two ends. CDR3 length equals 17 residues. Germline CDR1 is SGHTA and CDR2 is FQGNSA. CDR3 sequence: CASSPSPSLIYYNEQFF. CDR3 sequence (DNA): TGTGCCAGCAGCCCTTCGCCTAGCCTTATTTACTACAATGAGCAGTTCTTC.

This clone was detected once. CDR3 sequence (DNA): TGTGCCAGCAGCGTAGTCACAGCAGCTAACTATGGCTACACCTTC. Protein: CASSVVTAANYGYTF. The chain links TRBV9 to TRBJ1-2; no clear D gene. The CDR3 loop spans 15 amino acids. Germline V gives CDR1 SGDLS, CDR2 YYNGEE. V lost 0 bases to trimming and J lost 0 bases, with 9 bases between them. The variable domain in full, with the rest retrieved from reference TRBV9 and TRBJ1-2, is DSGVTQTPKHLITATGQRVTLRCSPRSGDLSVYWYQQSLDQGLQFLIQYYNGEERAKGNILERFSAQQFPDLHSELNLSSLELGDSALYFCASSVVTAANYGYTFGSGTRLTVV.

This clone was counted many times. The chain has TRBV7-9 and TRBJ2-2; TRBD2 agrees at 13 bases. This CDR3 contains 18 residues. With V trimmed by 5 bases and J by 6 bases, 12 bases remained unmatched. Germline CDR1 reads SEHNR; CDR2 reads FQNEAQ (reference sequence). CDR3 amino acids: CASSTGLAGALRAGELFF. The DNA for the CDR3 is TGTGCCAGCAGCACCGGACTAGCGGGGGCCTTAAGAGCCGGGGAGCTGTTTTTT.

With regard to this clone: Different DNA sequences within this sample yield the same CDR3. This rearrangement joins TRBV6-5 to TRBJ2-7; perhaps TRBD2 as D (5 bases). The CDR3 has 15 residues. V shed 0 bases and J shed 0 bases, with 9 bases lying between them. CDR1 is MNHEY, CDR2 SVGAGI, per germline. DNA of the CDR3: TGTGCCAGCAGTTACTCGAGCGGAAGCTCCTACGAGCAGTACTTC. Translation gives CASSYSSGSSYEQYF.

This rearrangement joins TRBV6-5 to TRBJ1-6; D may be TRBD1 (5 bases). Trimming took 7 bases from V and 8 from J, leaving 18 bases between them. CDR3 length: 15 amino acids. The germline CDR1 and CDR2 sequences are MNHEY and SVGAGI. CDR3 sequence: CASTLLQVGDSPLHF. Here the CDR3 DNA reads TGTGCCAGCACCCTACTACAGGTAGGGGATTCACCCCTCCACTTT.

The chain has TRBV19 and TRBJ1-2; D may be TRBD1 (6 bases). Between the trimmed V and J ends, which lost 5 bases and 6 bases, there was a span of 13 bases. The germline gives CDR1 LNHDA, CDR2 SQIVND (reference sequence). The CDR3 length is 13 residues. Here the CDR3 reads CASSLVGANGYTF. CDR3 bases: TGTGCCAGTAGTCTCGTGGGGGCAAATGGCTACACCTTC.

The chain links TRBV18 to TRBJ2-1; D possibly corresponds to TRBD2 (5 bases). Germline CDR1 KGHSH, CDR2 LQKENI. CDR3 length equals 14 residues. V was trimmed by 2 bases and J by 5 bases, leaving 10 bases between them. This CDR3 is CASSPSSGNNEQFF. The CDR3 DNA reads TGTGCCAGCTCACCAAGTTCCGGGAACAATGAGCAGTTCTTC.

This clone is a singleton in its sample. The V call is TRBV5-1, the J call TRBJ2-5, with D tentatively TRBD2 (5 bases). V gave up 1 base and J gave up 5 bases, with 12 bases separating them. The CDR3 covers 14 residues. Germline lookup yields CDR1 SGHRS and CDR2 YFSETQ. The CDR3 bases are TGCGCCAGCAGCTTGTATCCGGGGTTCGAGACCCAGTACTTC. Protein product: CASSLYPGFETQYF.

The chain links TRBV7-2 to TRBJ1-5, with 7 positions matching TRBD1. The CDR3 is made up of 16 amino acids. The germline V gene encodes CDR1 SGHTA and CDR2 FQGNSA. The V segment lost 5 bases and the J segment 4 bases; nucleotides outside the gene matches: 11. The CDR3 sequence is CASSPFPGQPNQPQHF. The CDR3 DNA follows: TGTGCCAGCAGCCCTTTTCCGGGACAGCCTAATCAGCCCCAGCATTTT.

The chain carries TRBV19 and TRBJ2-7; 9 positions match TRBD2. After removal of 6 bases from V and 0 bases from J, the junction contained 3 bases not matched to a gene. Germline CDR1 LNHDA, CDR2 SQIVND (reference sequence). The CDR3 runs 14 residues. CDR3 protein: CASRLAGDSYEQYF. The CDR3 DNA follows: TGTGCCAGTAGGTTAGCGGGGGACTCCTACGAGCAGTACTTC.

The CDR3 sequence is CASSNHRDRDPGNTIYF. DNA for the CDR3: TGTGCCAGCAGTAACCACAGAGACAGGGACCCTGGAAACACCATATATTTT. The chain combines TRBV5-6 with TRBJ1-3; 7 bases line up with TRBD1. The germline V gene has CDR1 SGHDT and CDR2 YYEEEE. This CDR3 is built from 17 residues. The ends lost 5 bases at V and 2 bases at J; junction bases unmatched: 13.

V gene TRBV18 combines with J gene TRBJ1-2; TRBD1 matches 9 bases. Looked up from germline, CDR1 is KGHSH and CDR2 is LQKENI. The CDR3 runs to 13 residues. V gave up 3 bases and J gave up 8 bases; unmatched junction bases: 4. The DNA of the CDR3 is TGTGCCAGCTCACCTGGGACAGGGCAAGGCTACACCTTC. Translation: CASSPGTGQGYTF.

The chain uses TRBV5-5 and TRBJ1-2; D possibly corresponds to TRBD1 (5 bases). The V end lost 3 bases, the J end lost 5 bases, and 14 bases lay between the germline ends. Germline assignment: CDR1 SGHKS and CDR2 YYEKEE (reference sequence). CDR3 size: 14 residues. This CDR3 reads CASSSIRDGYGYTF. CDR3 nucleotides: TGTGCCAGCAGCTCGATCAGGGATGGGTATGGCTACACCTTC.

CDR3 residues: CASSYTRNSPLHF. CDR3 bases: TGTGCCAGCAGTTACACGCGGAATTCACCCCTCCACTTT. The gene calls are TRBV6-5 and TRBJ1-6; no clear D. Trimming left V 2 bases short and J 7 bases short, with 6 bases between. Germline CDR1 is MNHEY and CDR2 is SVGAGI. The CDR3 contains 13 residues.

This rearrangement joins TRBV19 to TRBJ2-1; D may be TRBD1 (5 bases). Germline V lookup: CDR1 LNHDA, CDR2 SQIVND (reference sequence). CDR3 length: 14 amino acids. V dropped 3 bases and J dropped 7 bases, with 13 bases sitting between them. CDR3 nucleotide sequence: TGTGCCAGTAGTATCACCCCCGACAGAAATGAGCAGTTCTTC. Its translation is CASSITPDRNEQFF.

The chain employs TRBV7-7 and TRBJ2-3; D not certain. Per germline, CDR1 SSHAT and CDR2 FNYEAQ (reference sequence). CDR3 length: 13 residues. The V end was cut by 5 bases, the J end by 4 bases, with 10 bases between. The CDR3 DNA reads TGTGCCAGCAGCGCAGGATGGGCAGATACGCAGTATTTT. As protein: CASSAGWADTQYF.